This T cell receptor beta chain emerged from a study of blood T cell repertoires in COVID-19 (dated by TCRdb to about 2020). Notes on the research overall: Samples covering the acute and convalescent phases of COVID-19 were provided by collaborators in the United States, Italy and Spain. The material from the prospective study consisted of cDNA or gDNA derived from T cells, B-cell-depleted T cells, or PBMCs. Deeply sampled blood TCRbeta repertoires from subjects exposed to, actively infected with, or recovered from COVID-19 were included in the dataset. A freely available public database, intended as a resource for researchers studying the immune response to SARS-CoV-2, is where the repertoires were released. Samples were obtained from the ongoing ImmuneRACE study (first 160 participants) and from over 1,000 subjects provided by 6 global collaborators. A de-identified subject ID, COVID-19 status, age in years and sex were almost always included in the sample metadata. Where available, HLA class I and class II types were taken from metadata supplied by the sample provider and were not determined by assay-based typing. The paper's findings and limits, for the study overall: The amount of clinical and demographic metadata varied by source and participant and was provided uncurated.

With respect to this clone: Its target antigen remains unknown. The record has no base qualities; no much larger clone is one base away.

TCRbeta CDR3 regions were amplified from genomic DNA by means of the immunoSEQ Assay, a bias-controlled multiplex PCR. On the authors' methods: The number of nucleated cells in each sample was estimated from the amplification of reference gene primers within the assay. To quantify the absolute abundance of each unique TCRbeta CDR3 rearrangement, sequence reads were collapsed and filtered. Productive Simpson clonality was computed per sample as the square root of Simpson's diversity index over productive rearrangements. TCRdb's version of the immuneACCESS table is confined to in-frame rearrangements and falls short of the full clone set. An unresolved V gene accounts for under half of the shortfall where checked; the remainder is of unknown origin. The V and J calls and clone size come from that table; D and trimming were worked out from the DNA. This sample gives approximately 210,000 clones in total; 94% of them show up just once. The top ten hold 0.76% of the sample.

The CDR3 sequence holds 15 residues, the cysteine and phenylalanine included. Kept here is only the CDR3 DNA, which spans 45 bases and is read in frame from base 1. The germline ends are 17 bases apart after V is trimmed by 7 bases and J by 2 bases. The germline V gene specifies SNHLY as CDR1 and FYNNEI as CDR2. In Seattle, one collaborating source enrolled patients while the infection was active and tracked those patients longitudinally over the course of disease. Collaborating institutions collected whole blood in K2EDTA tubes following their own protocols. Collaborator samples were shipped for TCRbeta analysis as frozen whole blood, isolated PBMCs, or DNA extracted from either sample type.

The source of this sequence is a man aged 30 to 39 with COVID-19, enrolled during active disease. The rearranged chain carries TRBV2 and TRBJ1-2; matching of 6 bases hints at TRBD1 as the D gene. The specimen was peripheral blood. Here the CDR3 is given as CASTRGSTGNYGYTF. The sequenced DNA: TGTGCCAGCACCAGAGGGAGTACAGGGAACTATGGCTACACCTTC.